This TCR beta chain was documented in a study of T cells in localized non-small cell lung cancer. In germline, CDR1 is MNHEY, CDR2 SVGAGI. The CDR3 totals 13 residues. Between the trimmed V and J ends, which lost 7 bases and 5 bases, there was a span of 15 bases. Regarding the study as a whole: In adjacent lung appeared a median around 55 of the top 100 tumor clones. Only one tumor region was sequenced, so heterogeneity remains possible. Among the tissues sampled, uninvolved adjacent lung had the highest T cell clonality, above tumor.

Clones were read by immunoSEQ multiplex PCR, and TCRdb kept only the in-frame ones, dropping some. The sample holds around 48,000 clones, approximately 80% seen once. With respect to this clone: Its antigen is not known.

The sequences come from peripheral blood, collected before any cancer treatment. This chain links TRBV6-5 with TRBJ2-7; D might be TRBD2 (6 bases). The clonotype comes from a man aged 40 to 70 with stage I squamous cell lung carcinoma. CDR3 bases: TGTGCCAGCAATGGACCGGGAGAGGACGAGCAGTACTTC. This sequence encodes CASNGPGEDEQYF.